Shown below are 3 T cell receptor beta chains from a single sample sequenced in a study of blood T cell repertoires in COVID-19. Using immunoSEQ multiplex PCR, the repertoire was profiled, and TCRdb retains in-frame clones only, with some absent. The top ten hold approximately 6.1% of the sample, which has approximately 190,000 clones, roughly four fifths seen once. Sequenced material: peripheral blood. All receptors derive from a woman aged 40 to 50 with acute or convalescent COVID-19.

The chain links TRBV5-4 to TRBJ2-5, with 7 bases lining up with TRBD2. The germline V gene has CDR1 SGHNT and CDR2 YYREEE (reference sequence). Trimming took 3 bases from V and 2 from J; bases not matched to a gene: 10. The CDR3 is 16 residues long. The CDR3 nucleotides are TGTGCCAGCAGCTCCACGGGGGGATTTCGGCAAGAGACCCAGTACTTC. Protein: CASSSTGGFRQETQYF. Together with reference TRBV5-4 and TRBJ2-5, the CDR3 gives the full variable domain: ETGVTQSPTHLIKTRGQQVTLRCSSQSGHNTVSWYQQALGQGPQFIFQYYREEENGRGNFPPRFSGLQFPNYSSELNVNALELDDSALYLCASSSTGGFRQETQYFGPGTRLLVL.

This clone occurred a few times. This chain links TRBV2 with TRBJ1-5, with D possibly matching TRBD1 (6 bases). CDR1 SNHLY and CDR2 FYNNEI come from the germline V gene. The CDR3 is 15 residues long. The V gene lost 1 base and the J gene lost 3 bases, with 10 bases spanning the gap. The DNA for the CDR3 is TGTGCCAGCAGTGAAGGACAGGCGATCAATCAGCCCCAGCATTTT. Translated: CASSEGQAINQPQHF.

The CDR3 DNA follows: TGTGCCAGCAGCCAAGTAGCGGGGACGGGAGATACGCAGTATTTT. Translating it yields CASSQVAGTGDTQYF. The chain combines TRBV3-1 (or the pseudogene TRBV3-2) with TRBJ2-3; TRBD2 matches 8 bases. V gave up 1 base and J gave up 5 bases; unmatched junction bases: 5. The germline gives CDR1 LGHDT, CDR2 YNNKEL (reference sequence). The CDR3 length is 15 residues.